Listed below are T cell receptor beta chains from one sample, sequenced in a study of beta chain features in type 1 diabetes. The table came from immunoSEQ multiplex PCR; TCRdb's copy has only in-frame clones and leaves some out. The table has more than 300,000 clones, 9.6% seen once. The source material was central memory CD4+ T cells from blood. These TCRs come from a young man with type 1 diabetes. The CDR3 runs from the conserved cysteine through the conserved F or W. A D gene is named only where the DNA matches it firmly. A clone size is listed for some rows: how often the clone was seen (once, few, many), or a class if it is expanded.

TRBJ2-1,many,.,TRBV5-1,CASSLGPWDEQFF,TGCGCCAGCAGCTTAGGACCCTGGGATGAGCAGTTCTTC
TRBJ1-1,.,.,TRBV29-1,CSAATGEGTEAFF,TGCAGCGCGGCCACGGGGGAAGGGACTGAAGCTTTCTTT
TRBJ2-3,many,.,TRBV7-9,CASSFGTDTQYF,TGTGCCAGCAGCTTCGGGACAGATACGCAGTATTTT
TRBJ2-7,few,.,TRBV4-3,CASSQEYGYEQYF,TGCGCCAGCAGCCAAGAATACGGATACGAGCAGTACTTC
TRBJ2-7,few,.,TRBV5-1,CASSLIAGPNYEQYF,TGCGCCAGCAGCTTGATTGCCGGCCCAAACTACGAGCAGTACTTC
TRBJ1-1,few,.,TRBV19,CASRKQGFITTEAFF,TGTGCCAGTAGAAAACAGGGCTTTATTACGACTGAAGCTTTCTTT
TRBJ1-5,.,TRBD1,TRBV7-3,CASSSRTGTPKHF,TGTGCCAGCAGCTCCCGGACAGGGACCCCAAAACATTTT
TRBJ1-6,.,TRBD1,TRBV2,CAGQGAYNSPLHF,TGTGCGGGGCAGGGGGCCTATAATTCACCCCTCCACTTT
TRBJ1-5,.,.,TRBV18,CASSPRENQPQHF,TGTGCCAGCTCACCGCGCGAAAATCAGCCCCAGCATTTT
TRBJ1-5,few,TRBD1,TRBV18,CASSPRHGQGAIQPQHF,TGTGCCAGCTCACCCCGGCACGGACAGGGGGCAATTCAGCCCCAGCATTTT
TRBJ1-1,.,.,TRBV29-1,CSVLGVNTEAFF,TGCAGCGTTTTAGGGGTGAACACTGAAGCTTTCTTT
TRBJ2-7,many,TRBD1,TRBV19,CASSKDRDFYEQYF,TGTGCCAGTAGTAAGGACAGGGACTTCTACGAGCAGTACTTC
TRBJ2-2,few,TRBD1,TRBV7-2,CASSTGDRRQGELFF,TGTGCCAGCAGCACAGGGGACCGGAGGCAGGGGGAGCTGTTTTTT
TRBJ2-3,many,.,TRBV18,CASSPPGLSSTDTQYF,TGTGCCAGCTCACCACCGGGACTCTCTAGCACAGATACGCAGTATTTT
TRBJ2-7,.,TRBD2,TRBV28,CASSLKGYGTTFSYEQYF,TGTGCCAGCAGTTTGAAGGGATACGGGACTACTTTCTCCTACGAGCAGTACTTC
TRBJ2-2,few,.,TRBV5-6,CASSLQGRGTGELFF,TGTGCCAGCAGCTTGCAGGGCCGGGGCACCGGGGAGCTGTTTTTT
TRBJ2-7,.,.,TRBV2,CASTYGTYSYEQYF,TGTGCCAGCACGTATGGTACATACTCCTACGAGCAGTACTTC
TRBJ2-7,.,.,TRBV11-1,CASSLIGTGSYEQYF,TGTGCCAGCAGCTTAATCGGGACGGGGTCCTACGAGCAGTACTTC